The rows below give T cell receptor beta chains drawn from one sample of a study of cytomegalovirus exposure and HLA in healthy donors. Clones were read by immunoSEQ multiplex PCR, and TCRdb kept only the in-frame ones, dropping some. Among 150,000 or so clones, roughly 78% were seen once, and the ten largest hold 7% to 7.5%. The sequenced sample consisted of PBMCs. The receptors shown here come from a man aged 35 to 55 in good health and CMV-seropositive. The CDR3 runs from the conserved cysteine through the conserved F or W. D genes are given only for firm matches. Some rows mark clone size as missing; the rest say once, few, many or name a class of expanded clone.

cdr3_aa cdr3_nt j_call d_call clone_size v_call
CASSRQGSTYEQYF TGTGCCAGCAGCAGACAGGGATCGACCTACGAGCAGTACTTC TRBJ2-7 TRBD1 few TRBV5-4
CASSQEGRGYEQYF TGCGCCAGCAGCCAAGAGGGCAGGGGTTACGAGCAGTACTTC TRBJ2-7 . . TRBV4-3
CASSRQGGNQPQHF TGTGCCAGCAGCCGACAGGGCGGCAATCAGCCCCAGCATTTT TRBJ1-5 TRBD1 once TRBV6-5
CASTRTGRNSPLHF TGTGCCAGCACCCGGACAGGGCGAAATTCACCCCTCCACTTT TRBJ1-6 TRBD1 once TRBV2
CASSRNRAPGNTIYF TGTGCCAGCAGCCGCAACAGGGCGCCGGGAAACACCATATATTTT TRBJ1-3 . . TRBV5-8
CASSPLAGADYNEQFF TGTGCCAGCAGCCCCCTAGCGGGGGCCGACTACAATGAGCAGTTCTTC TRBJ2-1 TRBD2 . TRBV7-3
CAISGGGTSATDTQYF TGTGCCATCAGTGGAGGGGGTACTTCGGCCACAGATACGCAGTATTTT TRBJ2-3 . . TRBV10-3
CASSPTQGVQYF TGTGCCAGCAGCCCTACACAGGGGGTTCAGTACTTC TRBJ2-4 TRBD1 . TRBV6-6
CASRGTGSANEQFF TGTGCCAGCAGGGGGACAGGGTCGGCCAATGAGCAGTTCTTC TRBJ2-1 TRBD1 once TRBV6-1
CASSPLSTEAFF TGTGCCAGCAGCCCCCTTAGCACTGAAGCTTTCTTT TRBJ1-1 . . TRBV5-8
CASSYSNAGYEQYF TGTGCCAGCAGTTACTCGAACGCGGGGTATGAGCAGTACTTC TRBJ2-7 . . TRBV6-6
CAWTWGQSGNTIYF TGTGCCTGGACCTGGGGACAGTCTGGAAACACCATATATTTT TRBJ1-3 TRBD1 few TRBV30
CASSEPGQGARNEQFF TGTGCCAGCAGTGAACCGGGACAGGGGGCGCGCAATGAGCAGTTCTTC TRBJ2-1 TRBD1 . TRBV9
CAWSGGHPGRSLHF TGTGCCTGGAGTGGGGGACACCCCGGTAGATCCCTCCACTTT TRBJ1-6 . few TRBV30
CASSLWGLDNTGELFF TGTGCCAGCAGCCTCTGGGGCCTCGATAACACCGGGGAGCTGTTTTTT TRBJ2-2 . . TRBV7-3
CASSFWGQTEAFF TGCGCCAGCAGCTTCTGGGGGCAGACTGAAGCTTTCTTT TRBJ1-1 . . TRBV5-1
CASSSGQSYSPLHF TGCGCCAGCAGCTCTGGACAGAGTTATTCACCCCTCCACTTT TRBJ1-6 . . TRBV5-1
CASSEDRAPSGANVLTF TGTGCCAGCAGCGAGGACAGGGCTCCCTCTGGGGCCAACGTCCTGACTTTC TRBJ2-6 TRBD1 . TRBV9
CASSYSGSNQPQHF TGTGCCAGCAGTTACTCTGGCAGCAATCAGCCCCAGCATTTT TRBJ1-5 . . TRBV6-5
CASSVEEGRMNEQYF TGTGCCAGCAGCGTAGAGGAGGGGCGCATGAACGAGCAGTACTTC TRBJ2-7 . . TRBV9
CASSQVDSARPQHF TGTGCCAGCAGCCAGGTGGACTCCGCGCGGCCCCAGCATTTT TRBJ1-5 . once TRBV4-2
CATSRERGYDGETQYF TGTGCCACCAGCAGAGAAAGGGGCTATGATGGGGAGACCCAGTACTTC TRBJ2-5 . . TRBV15
CASSLGDGTRGYTF TGTGCCAGCAGCTTAGGGGACGGGACTCGTGGCTACACCTTC TRBJ1-2 . . TRBV7-8
CASSLGEGKNIQYF TGTGCCAGCAGCTTAGGGGAGGGCAAAAACATTCAGTACTTC TRBJ2-4 TRBD2 . TRBV7-9
CASSPRTSGRDEQYF TGTGCCAGCAGCCCCCGGACTAGCGGGAGGGACGAGCAGTACTTC TRBJ2-7 TRBD2 . TRBV4-2
CSVGGPGQPSYEQYF TGCAGCGTGGGGGGCCCGGGACAGCCTTCCTACGAGCAGTACTTC TRBJ2-7 . once TRBV29-1
CASSQGWTGDEQYF TGCGCCAGCAGCCAAGGCTGGACAGGGGACGAGCAGTACTTC TRBJ2-7 TRBD1 . TRBV4-1
CASMVSGGRNEQFF TGTGCCAGCATGGTGAGCGGGGGGAGGAATGAGCAGTTCTTC TRBJ2-1 TRBD2 . TRBV6-5
CAISESGRRQGEETQYF TGTGCCATCAGTGAGTCGGGACGGAGACAGGGGGAAGAGACCCAGTACTTC TRBJ2-5 TRBD1 few TRBV10-3
CASRRGGETQYF TGTGCCAGCAGGCGGGGGGGAGAGACCCAGTACTTC TRBJ2-5 TRBD2 . TRBV25-1
CASTSGTDTYEQYF TGTGCCAGCACCTCCGGGACAGATACCTACGAGCAGTACTTC TRBJ2-7 TRBD1 . TRBV6-5
CASSLVGRGLQETQYF TGTGCCAGCAGCTTAGTCGGGCGGGGGCTCCAAGAGACCCAGTACTTC TRBJ2-5 . . TRBV7-8
CASSSISGTGGIDTQYF TGTGCCAGCAGCTCTATCAGTGGGACAGGGGGGATAGATACGCAGTATTTT TRBJ2-3 TRBD1 few TRBV5-5
CASSSLVGGELFF TGTGCCAGCAGCTCGCTAGTCGGCGGGGAGCTGTTTTTT TRBJ2-2 . . TRBV5-5
CASSPRPGTGSYGYTF TGTGCCAGCAGCCCACGTCCCGGGACAGGGTCGTATGGCTACACCTTC TRBJ1-2 TRBD1 . TRBV7-6
CASSQDNGLTEKLFF TGCGCCAGCAGCCAAGATAACGGACTCACTGAAAAACTGTTTTTT TRBJ1-4 . few TRBV4-3
CSARATEEAFF TGCAGTGCTAGGGCGACAGAAGAAGCTTTCTTT TRBJ1-1 . few TRBV20-1
CASRVEGKSESPLHF TGTGCCAGCAGAGTCGAGGGAAAGTCGGAATCACCCCTCCACTTT TRBJ1-6 . . TRBV6-4
CASSFGLVHGELFF TGTGCCAGCAGCTTTGGACTAGTTCACGGGGAGCTGTTTTTT TRBJ2-2 TRBD2 . TRBV7-2
CATLGGGGSYEQYF TGTGCCACGCTAGGCGGCGGTGGCTCCTACGAGCAGTACTTC TRBJ2-7 . . TRBV6-6
CATGGGGAFF TGTGCCACCGGGGGGGGCGGCGCTTTCTTT TRBJ1-1 . . TRBV6-5
CASSALTGVRNTGELFF TGTGCCAGCAGTGCCCTCACAGGGGTCCGGAACACCGGGGAGCTGTTTTTT TRBJ2-2 TRBD1 once TRBV6-1
CASKPGAGNTIYF TGTGCCAGCAAACCAGGGGCTGGAAACACCATATATTTT TRBJ1-3 . . TRBV6-1
CASSEQGASGELFF TGTGCCAGCAGTGAGCAGGGGGCGAGCGGGGAGCTGTTTTTT TRBJ2-2 TRBD1 few TRBV6-1
CASTPIQGREETQYF TGTGCCAGCACGCCGATTCAAGGGAGGGAGGAGACCCAGTACTTC TRBJ2-5 TRBD2 . TRBV6-1
CASSFRTRPYEQYF TGTGCCAGCAGCTTCCGGACACGTCCCTACGAGCAGTACTTC TRBJ2-7 . once TRBV7-9
CASSWARGNEQFF TGTGCCAGCAGTTGGGCCAGGGGCAATGAGCAGTTCTTC TRBJ2-1 . . TRBV27
CASSRGGTQGYTF TGTGCCAGCAGCCGGGGCGGGACTCAGGGCTACACCTTC TRBJ1-2 . . TRBV25-1
CASSPLAGALSYEQYF TGTGCCAGCAGTCCTTTAGCGGGGGCCCTTTCCTACGAGCAGTACTTC TRBJ2-7 TRBD2 once TRBV28
CASSTLDRGSEKLFF TGTGCCAGCAGTACCCTCGACAGGGGAAGTGAAAAACTGTTTTTT TRBJ1-4 TRBD1 . TRBV27
CASSLDGGTITAQHF TGCGCCAGCAGCTTGGACGGGGGGACTATCACGGCCCAGCATTTT TRBJ1-5 . . TRBV5-1
CASSKTGVTDTQYF TGTGCCAGCAGTAAGACAGGGGTCACAGATACGCAGTATTTT TRBJ2-3 TRBD1 few TRBV6-4
CASSLIGGSQPQHF TGTGCCAGCAGCTTAATCGGGGGGAGTCAGCCCCAGCATTTT TRBJ1-5 . . TRBV7-2
CASSPLEGLDGYTF TGTGCCAGCAGCCCCCTAGAGGGATTAGATGGCTACACCTTC TRBJ1-2 . few TRBV5-4
CASSLAGQSETQYF TGTGCTAGCAGCTTAGCGGGACAGTCGGAGACCCAGTACTTC TRBJ2-5 . . TRBV7-7
CASSLSTGVEGYTF TGTGCCAGCAGCTTATCTACAGGAGTGGAGGGCTACACCTTC TRBJ1-2 . few TRBV7-8
CASSEDGQYREEQYF TGTGCCAGCAGTGAAGATGGCCAATACAGGGAGGAGCAGTACTTC TRBJ2-7 . once TRBV6-1
CASSNRGGSYGYTF TGTGCCAGCAGCAACAGGGGAGGTAGCTATGGCTACACCTTC TRBJ1-2 TRBD1 . TRBV7-2
CASGFGDNYEQFF TGTGCTAGTGGTTTTGGGGACAACTATGAGCAGTTCTTC TRBJ2-1 . once TRBV12-5